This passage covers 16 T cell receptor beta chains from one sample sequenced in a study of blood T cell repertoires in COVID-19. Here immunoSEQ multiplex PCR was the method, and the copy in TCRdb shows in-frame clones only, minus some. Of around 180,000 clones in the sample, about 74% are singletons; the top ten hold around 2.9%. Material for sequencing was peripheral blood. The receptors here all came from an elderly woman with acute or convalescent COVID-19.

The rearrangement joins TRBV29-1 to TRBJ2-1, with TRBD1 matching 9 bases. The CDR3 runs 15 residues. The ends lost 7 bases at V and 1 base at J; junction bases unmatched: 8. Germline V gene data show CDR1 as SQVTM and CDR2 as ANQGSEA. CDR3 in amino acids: CSGRTGGRSYNEQFF. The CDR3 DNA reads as TGCAGCGGCCGTACAGGGGGCCGTTCCTACAATGAGCAGTTCTTC.

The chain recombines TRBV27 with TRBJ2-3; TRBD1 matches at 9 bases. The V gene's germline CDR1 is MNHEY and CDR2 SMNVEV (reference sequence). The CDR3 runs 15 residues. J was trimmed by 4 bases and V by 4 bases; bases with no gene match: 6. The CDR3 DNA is TGTGCCAGCAGTTCATGGACAGGGGAGTCAGATACGCAGTATTTT. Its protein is CASSSWTGESDTQYF.

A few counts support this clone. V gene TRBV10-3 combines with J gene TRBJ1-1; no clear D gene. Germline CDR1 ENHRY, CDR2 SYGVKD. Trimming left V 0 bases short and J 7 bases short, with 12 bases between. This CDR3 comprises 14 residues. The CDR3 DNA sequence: TGTGCCATCAGTGAGTCGAGGCGTGAAAGTGAAGCTTTCTTT. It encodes CAISESRRESEAFF.

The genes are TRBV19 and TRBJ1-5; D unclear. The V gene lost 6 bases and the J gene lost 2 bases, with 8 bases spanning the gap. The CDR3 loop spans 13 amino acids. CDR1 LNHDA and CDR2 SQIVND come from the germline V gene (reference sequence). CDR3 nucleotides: TGTGCCAGTAGGGGCTTGGGCAATCAGCCCCAGCATTTT. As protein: CASRGLGNQPQHF.

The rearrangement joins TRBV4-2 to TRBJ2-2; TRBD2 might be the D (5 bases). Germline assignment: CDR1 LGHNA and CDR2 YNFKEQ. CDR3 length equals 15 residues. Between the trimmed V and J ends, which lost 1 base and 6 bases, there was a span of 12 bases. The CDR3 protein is CASSQGGERSGELFF. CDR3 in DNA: TGTGCCAGCAGCCAAGGGGGAGAGAGATCCGGGGAGCTGTTTTTT.

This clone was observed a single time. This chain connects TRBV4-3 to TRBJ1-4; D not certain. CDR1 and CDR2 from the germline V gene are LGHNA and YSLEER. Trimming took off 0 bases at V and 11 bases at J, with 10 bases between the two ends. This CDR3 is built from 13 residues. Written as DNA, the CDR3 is TGCGCCAGCAGCCAAGATACGGGTCGGAAACTGTTTTTT. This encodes CASSQDTGRKLFF.

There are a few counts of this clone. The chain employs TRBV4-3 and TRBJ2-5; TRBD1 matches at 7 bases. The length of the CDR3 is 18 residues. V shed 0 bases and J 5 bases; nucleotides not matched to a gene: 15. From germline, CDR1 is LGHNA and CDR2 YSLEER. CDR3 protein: CASSQDWVTGTSGETQYF. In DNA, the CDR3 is TGCGCCAGCAGCCAAGATTGGGTGACAGGGACGAGTGGGGAGACCCAGTACTTC.

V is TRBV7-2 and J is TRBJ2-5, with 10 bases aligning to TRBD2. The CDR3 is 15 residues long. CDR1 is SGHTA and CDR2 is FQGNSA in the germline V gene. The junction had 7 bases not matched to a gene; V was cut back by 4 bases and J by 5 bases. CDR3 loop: CASSSQAGGGETQYF. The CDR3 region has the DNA TGTGCCAGCAGCTCACAAGCGGGAGGGGGGGAGACCCAGTACTTC.

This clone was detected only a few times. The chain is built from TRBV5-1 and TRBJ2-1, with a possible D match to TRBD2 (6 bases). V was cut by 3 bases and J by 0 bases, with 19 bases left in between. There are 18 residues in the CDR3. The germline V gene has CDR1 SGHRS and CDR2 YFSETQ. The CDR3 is CASSSAVSGKSSYNEQFF. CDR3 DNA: TGCGCCAGCAGCTCGGCTGTTAGCGGTAAGAGCTCCTACAATGAGCAGTTCTTC.

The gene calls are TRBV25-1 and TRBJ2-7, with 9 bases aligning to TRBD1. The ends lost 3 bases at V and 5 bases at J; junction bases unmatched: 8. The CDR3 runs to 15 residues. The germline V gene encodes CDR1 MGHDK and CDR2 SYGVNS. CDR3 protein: CASSDPGQGDNEQYF. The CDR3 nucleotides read TGTGCCAGCAGTGACCCGGGACAGGGTGACAACGAGCAGTACTTC.

The CDR3 sequence: CASSHDSYGYTF. In nucleotides, the CDR3 is TGTGCCAGCAGTCATGACTCATATGGCTACACCTTC. This sequence joins TRBV5-6 and TRBJ1-2; no firm D call. This CDR3 is 12 amino acids long. CDR1 is SGHDT and CDR2 is YYEEEE in the germline V gene. V dropped 5 bases and J dropped 5 bases, with 10 bases sitting between them.

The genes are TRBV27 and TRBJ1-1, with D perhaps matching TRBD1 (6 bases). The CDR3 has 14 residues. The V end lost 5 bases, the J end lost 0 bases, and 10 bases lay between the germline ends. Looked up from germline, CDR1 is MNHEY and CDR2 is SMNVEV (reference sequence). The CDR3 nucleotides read TGTGCCAGCAGTAGGACAGAGTTGAACACTGAAGCTTTCTTT. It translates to CASSRTELNTEAFF.

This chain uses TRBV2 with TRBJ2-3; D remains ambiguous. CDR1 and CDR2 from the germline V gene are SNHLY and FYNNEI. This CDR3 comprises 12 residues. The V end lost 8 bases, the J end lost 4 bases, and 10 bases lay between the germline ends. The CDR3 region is CASLYYSDTQYF. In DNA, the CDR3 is TGTGCCAGCCTATATTACTCAGATACGCAGTATTTT.

CDR3 in amino acids: CASNRDRGGTEAFF. Written as DNA, the CDR3 is TGTGCCAGCAACAGGGACAGGGGAGGCACTGAAGCTTTCTTT. The rearrangement uses TRBV6-4 and TRBJ1-1; 10 positions agree with TRBD1. V was clipped by 7 bases and J by 4 bases; unmatched bases: 6. Germline CDR1 reads MRHNA; CDR2 reads SNTAGT. The CDR3 is 14 residues long.

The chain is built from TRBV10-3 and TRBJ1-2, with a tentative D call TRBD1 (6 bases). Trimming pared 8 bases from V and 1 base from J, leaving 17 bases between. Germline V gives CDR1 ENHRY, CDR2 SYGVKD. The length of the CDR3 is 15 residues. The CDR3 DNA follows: TGTGCCATCGCTGATTCCGGACAGCGTAACTATGGCTACACCTTC. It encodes CAIADSGQRNYGYTF.

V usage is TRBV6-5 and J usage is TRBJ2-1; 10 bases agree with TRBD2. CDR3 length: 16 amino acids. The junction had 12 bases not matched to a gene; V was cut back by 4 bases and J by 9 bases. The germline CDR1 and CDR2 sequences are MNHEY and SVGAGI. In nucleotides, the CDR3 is TGTGCCAGCAGTTTTTTAGCGGGAGGTCTTCCGGGTGAGCAGTTCTTC. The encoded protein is CASSFLAGGLPGEQFF.